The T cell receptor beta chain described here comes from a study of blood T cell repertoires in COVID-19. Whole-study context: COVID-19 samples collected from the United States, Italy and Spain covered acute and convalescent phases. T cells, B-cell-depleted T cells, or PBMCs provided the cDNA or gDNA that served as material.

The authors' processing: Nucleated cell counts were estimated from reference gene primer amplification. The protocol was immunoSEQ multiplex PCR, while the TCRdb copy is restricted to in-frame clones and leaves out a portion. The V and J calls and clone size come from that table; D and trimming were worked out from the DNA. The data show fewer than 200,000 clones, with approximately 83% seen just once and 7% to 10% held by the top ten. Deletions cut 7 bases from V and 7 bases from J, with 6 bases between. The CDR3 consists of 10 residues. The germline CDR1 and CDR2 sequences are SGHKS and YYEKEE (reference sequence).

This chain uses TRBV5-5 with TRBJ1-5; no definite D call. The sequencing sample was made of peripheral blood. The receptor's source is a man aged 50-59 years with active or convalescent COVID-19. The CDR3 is CASLVQPQHF. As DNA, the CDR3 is TGTGCCAGCCTAGTACAGCCCCAGCATTTT.